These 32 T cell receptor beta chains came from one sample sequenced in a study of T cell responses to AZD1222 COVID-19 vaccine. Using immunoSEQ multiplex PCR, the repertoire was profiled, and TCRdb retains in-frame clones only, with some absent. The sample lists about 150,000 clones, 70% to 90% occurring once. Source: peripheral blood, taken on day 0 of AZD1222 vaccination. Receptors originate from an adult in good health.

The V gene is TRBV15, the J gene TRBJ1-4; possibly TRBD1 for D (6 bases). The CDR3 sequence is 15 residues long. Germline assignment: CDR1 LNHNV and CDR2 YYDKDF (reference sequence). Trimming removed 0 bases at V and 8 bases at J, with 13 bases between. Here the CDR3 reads CATSRDPTGLEKLFF. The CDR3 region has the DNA TGTGCCACCAGCAGAGATCCGACAGGACTCGAAAAACTGTTTTTT.

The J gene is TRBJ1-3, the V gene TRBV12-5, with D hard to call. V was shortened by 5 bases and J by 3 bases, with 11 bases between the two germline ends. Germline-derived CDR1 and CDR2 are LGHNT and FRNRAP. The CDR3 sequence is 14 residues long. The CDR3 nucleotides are TGTGCTAGTGGTCAAGGAGTTGATGGAAACACCATATATTTT. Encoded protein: CASGQGVDGNTIYF. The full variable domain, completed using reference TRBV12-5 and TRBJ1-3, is DARVTQTPRHKVTEMGQEVTMRCQPILGHNTVFWYRQTMMQGLELLAYFRNRAPLDDSGMPKDRFSAEMPDATLATLKIQPSEPRDSAVYFCASGQGVDGNTIYFGEGSWLTVV.

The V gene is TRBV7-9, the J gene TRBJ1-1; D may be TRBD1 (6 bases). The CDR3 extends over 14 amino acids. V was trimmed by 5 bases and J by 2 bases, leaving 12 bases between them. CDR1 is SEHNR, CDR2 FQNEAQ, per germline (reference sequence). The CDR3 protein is CASSPLDSNTEAFF. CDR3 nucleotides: TGTGCCAGCAGCCCGCTGGACAGCAACACTGAAGCTTTCTTT.

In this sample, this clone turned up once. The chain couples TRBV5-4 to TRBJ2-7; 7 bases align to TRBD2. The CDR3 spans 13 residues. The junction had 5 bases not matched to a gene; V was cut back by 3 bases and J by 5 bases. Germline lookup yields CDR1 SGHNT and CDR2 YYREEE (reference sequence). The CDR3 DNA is TGTGCCAGCAGCTCCCCGGGGGGAAACGAGCAGTACTTC. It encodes CASSSPGGNEQYF.

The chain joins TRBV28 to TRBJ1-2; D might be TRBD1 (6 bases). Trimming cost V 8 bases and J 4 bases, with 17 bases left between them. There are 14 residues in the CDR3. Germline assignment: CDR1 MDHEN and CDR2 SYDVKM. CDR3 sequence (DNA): TGTGCCAGCGGACAGATTGACGGCCTCTATGGCTACACCTTC. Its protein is CASGQIDGLYGYTF.

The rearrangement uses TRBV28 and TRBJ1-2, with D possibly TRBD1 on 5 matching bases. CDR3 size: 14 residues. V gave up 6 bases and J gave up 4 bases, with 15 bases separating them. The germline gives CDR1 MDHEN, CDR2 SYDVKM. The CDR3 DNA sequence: TGTGCCAGCAGGCCCCTGGGACGGTCCTATGGCTACACCTTC. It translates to CASRPLGRSYGYTF.

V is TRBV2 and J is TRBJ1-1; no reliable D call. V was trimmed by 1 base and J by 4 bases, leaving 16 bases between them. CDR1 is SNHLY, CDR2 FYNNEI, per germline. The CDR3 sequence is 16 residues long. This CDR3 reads CASSEEAGRLSTEAFF. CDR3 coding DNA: TGTGCCAGCAGTGAAGAGGCCGGACGACTGAGCACTGAAGCTTTCTTT.

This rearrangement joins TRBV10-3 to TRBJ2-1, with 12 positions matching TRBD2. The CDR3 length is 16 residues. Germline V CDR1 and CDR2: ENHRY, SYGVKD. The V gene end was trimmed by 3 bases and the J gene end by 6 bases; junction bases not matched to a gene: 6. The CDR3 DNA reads TGTGCCATCAGTGATGGACTAGCGGGGTTCCTCAATGAGCAGTTCTTC. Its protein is CAISDGLAGFLNEQFF.

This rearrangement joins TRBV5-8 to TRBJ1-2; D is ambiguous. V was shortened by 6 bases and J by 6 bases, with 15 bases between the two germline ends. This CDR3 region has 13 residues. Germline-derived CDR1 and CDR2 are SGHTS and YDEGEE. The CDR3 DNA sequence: TGTGCCAGCACGCCAGAGGGATTTCATGGCTACACCTTC. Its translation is CASTPEGFHGYTF.

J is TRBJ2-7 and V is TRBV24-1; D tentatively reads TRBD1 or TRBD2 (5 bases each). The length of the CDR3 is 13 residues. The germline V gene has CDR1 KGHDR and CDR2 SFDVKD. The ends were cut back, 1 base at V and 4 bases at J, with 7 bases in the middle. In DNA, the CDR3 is TGTGCCACCAGTGATTTATGGGGGTACGAGCAGTACTTC. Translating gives CATSDLWGYEQYF.

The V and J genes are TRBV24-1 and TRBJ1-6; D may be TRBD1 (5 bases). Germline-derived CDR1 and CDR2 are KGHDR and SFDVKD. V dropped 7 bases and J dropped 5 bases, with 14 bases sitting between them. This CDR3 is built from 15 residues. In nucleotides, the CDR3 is TGTGCCACCAGCGCAGGGAGGAACAATAATTCACCCCTCCACTTT. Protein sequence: CATSAGRNNNSPLHF.

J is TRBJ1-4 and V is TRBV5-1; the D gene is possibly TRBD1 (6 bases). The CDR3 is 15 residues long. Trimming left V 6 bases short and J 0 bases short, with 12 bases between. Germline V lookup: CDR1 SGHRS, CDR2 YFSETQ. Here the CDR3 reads CASKERTATNEKLFF. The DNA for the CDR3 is TGCGCCAGCAAGGAGCGGACAGCAACTAATGAAAAACTGTTTTTT. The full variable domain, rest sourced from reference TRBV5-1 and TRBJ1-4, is KAGVTQTPRYLIKTRGQQVTLSCSPISGHRSVSWYQQTPGQGLQFLFEYFSETQRNKGNFPGRFSGRQFSNSRSEMNVSTLELGDSALYLCASKERTATNEKLFFGSGTQLSVL.

CDR3 sequence: CASSQDRGSRLGNTIYF. CDR3 DNA: TGTGCCAGCAGCCAAGATCGAGGGAGCCGCCTCGGAAACACCATATATTTT. J is TRBJ1-3 and V is TRBV4-2; D gene ambiguous. Germline values: CDR1 LGHNA, CDR2 YNFKEQ. Deletions cut 0 bases from V and 4 bases from J, with 16 bases between. The CDR3 has 17 residues.

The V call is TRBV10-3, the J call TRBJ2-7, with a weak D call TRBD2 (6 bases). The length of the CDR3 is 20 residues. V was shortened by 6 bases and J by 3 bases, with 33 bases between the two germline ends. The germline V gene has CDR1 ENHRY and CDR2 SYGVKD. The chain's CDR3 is CAISPLGPGLSDVGGYEQYF. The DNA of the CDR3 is TGTGCCATCAGCCCTTTGGGACCGGGACTCAGTGATGTAGGAGGCTACGAGCAGTACTTC.

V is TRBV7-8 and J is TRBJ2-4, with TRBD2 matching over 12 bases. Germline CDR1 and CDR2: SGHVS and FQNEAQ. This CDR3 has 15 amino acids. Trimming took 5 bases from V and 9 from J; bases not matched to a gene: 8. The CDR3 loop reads CASSTTSGRSSIQYF. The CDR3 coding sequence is TGTGCCAGCAGCACAACTAGCGGGAGGTCGTCCATTCAGTACTTC. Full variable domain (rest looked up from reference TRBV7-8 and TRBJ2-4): GAGVSQSPRYKVAKRGQDVALRCDPISGHVSLFWYQQALGQGPEFLTYFQNEAQLDKSGLPSDRFFAERPEGSVSTLKIQRTQQEDSAVYLCASSTTSGRSSIQYFGAGTRLSVL.

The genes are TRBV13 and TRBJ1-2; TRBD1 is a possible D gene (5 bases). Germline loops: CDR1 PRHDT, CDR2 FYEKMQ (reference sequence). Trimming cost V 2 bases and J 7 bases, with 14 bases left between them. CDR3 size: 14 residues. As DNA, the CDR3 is TGTGCCAGCAGCTTAACAGGCCCCTATTTTGGCTACACCTTC. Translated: CASSLTGPYFGYTF.

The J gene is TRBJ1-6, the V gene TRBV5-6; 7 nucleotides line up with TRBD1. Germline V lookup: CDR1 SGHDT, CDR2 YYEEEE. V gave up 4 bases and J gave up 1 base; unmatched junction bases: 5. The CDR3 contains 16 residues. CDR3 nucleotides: TGTGCCAGCAGCGCCGGGACAGAGTCCTATAATTCACCCCTCCACTTT. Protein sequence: CASSAGTESYNSPLHF.

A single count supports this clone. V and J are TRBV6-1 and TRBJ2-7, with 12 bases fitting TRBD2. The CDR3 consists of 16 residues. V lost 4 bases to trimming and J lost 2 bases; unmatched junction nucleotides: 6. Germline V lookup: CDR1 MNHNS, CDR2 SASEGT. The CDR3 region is CASSGGTSGQTYEQYF. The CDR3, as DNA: TGTGCCAGCAGTGGCGGGACTAGCGGGCAGACCTACGAGCAGTACTTC.

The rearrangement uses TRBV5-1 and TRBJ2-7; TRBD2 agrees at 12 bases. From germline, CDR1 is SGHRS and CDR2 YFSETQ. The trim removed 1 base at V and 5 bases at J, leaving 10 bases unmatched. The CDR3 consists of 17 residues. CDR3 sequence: CASSLHFRLAGENEQYF. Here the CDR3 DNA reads TGCGCCAGCAGCTTGCATTTTAGACTAGCGGGAGAGAACGAGCAGTACTTC.

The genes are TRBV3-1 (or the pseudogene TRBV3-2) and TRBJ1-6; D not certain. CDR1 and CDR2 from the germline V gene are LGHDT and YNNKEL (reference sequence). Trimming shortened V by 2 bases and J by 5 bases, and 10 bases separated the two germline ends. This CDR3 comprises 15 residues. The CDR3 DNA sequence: TGTGCCAGCAGCCAAAGAACGACCAATAATTCACCCCTCCACTTT. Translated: CASSQRTTNNSPLHF.

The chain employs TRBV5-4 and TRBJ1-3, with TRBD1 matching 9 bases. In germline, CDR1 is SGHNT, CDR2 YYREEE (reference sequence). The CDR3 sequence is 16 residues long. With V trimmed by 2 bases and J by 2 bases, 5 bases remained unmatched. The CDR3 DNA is TGTGCCAGCAGCTTCTCGGGACAGGGAACTGGAAACACCATATATTTT. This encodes CASSFSGQGTGNTIYF. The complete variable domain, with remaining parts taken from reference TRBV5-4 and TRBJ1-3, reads ETGVTQSPTHLIKTRGQQVTLRCSSQSGHNTVSWYQQALGQGPQFIFQYYREEENGRGNFPPRFSGLQFPNYSSELNVNALELDDSALYLCASSFSGQGTGNTIYFGEGSWLTVV.

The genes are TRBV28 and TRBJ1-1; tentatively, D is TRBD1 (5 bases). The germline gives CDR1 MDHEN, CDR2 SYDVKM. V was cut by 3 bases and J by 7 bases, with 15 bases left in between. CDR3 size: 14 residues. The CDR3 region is CASSLPQKRGEAFF. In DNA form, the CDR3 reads TGTGCCAGCAGTTTGCCCCAAAAAAGGGGTGAAGCTTTCTTT.

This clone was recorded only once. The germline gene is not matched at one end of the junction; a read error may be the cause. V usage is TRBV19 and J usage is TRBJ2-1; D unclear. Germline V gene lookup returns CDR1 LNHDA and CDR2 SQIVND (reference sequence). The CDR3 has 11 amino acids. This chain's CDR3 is CASSTYHEQFF. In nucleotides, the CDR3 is TGTGCCAGTAGTACCTACCATGAGCAGTTCTTC.

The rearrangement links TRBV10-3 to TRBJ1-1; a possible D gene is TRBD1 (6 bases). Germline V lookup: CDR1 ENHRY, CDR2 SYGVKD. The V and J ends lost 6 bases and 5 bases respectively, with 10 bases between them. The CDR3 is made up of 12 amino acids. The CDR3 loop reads CAIREQGTEAFF. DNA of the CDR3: TGTGCCATCAGAGAACAGGGAACTGAAGCTTTCTTT.

CDR3 region: CSVEDPRDRGINYGYTF. Written as DNA, the CDR3 is TGCAGCGTTGAAGATCCACGGGACAGGGGGATTAACTATGGCTACACCTTC. This chain links TRBV29-1 with TRBJ1-2, with 11 bases lining up with TRBD1. CDR1 and CDR2 (germline): SQVTM, ANQGSEA. The CDR3 is made up of 17 amino acids. With V trimmed by 0 bases and J by 1 base, 7 bases remained unmatched. Filled out from reference TRBV29-1 and TRBJ1-2, the complete variable domain reads SAVISQKPSRDICQRGTSLTIQCQVDSQVTMMFWYRQQPGQSLTLIATANQGSEATYESGFVIDKFPISRPNLTFSTLTVSNMSPEDSSIYLCSVEDPRDRGINYGYTFGSGTRLTVV.

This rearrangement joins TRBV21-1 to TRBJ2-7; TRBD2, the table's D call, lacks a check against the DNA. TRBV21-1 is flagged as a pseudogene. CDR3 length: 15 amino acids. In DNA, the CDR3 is TGTGCCAGCAGCCCTCAAACGGGATTCCCCTACGAGCAGTACTTC. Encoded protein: CASSPQTGFPYEQYF.

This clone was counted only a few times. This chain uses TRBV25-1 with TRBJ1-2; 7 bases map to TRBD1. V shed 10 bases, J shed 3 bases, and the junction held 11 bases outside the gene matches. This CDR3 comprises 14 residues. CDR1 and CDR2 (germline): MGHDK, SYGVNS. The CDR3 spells CATNGQGDDYGYTF. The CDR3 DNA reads TGTGCCACGAACGGCCAGGGGGACGACTATGGCTACACCTTC.

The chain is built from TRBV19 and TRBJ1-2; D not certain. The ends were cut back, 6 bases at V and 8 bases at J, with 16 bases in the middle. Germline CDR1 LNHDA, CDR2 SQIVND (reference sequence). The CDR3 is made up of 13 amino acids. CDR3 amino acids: CASSSPGGGGYTF. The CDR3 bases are TGTGCCAGTAGCAGTCCGGGCGGCGGGGGCTACACCTTC.

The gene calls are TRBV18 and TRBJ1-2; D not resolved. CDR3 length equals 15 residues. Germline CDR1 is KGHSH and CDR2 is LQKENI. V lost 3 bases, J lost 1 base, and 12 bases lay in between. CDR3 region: CASSPPPGDNYGYTF. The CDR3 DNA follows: TGTGCCAGCTCACCTCCCCCAGGAGATAACTATGGCTACACCTTC.

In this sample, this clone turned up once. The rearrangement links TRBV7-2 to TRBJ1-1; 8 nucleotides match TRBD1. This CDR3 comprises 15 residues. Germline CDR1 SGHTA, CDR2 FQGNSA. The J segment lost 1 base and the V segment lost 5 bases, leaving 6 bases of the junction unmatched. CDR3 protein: CASSPQGTGNTEAFF. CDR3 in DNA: TGTGCCAGCAGCCCTCAGGGGACAGGGAACACTGAAGCTTTCTTT. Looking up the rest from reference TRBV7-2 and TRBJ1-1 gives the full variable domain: GAGVSQSPSNKVTEKGKDVELRCDPISGHTALYWYRQSLGQGLEFLIYFQGNSAPDKSGLPSDRFSAERTGGSVSTLTIQRTQQEDSAVYLCASSPQGTGNTEAFFGQGTRLTVV.

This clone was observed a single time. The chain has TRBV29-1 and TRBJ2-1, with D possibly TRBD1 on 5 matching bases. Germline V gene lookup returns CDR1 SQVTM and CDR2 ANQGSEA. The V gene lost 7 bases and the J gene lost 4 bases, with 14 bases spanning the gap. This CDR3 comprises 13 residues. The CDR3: CSGSNRRYNEQFF. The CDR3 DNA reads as TGCAGCGGGTCCAACAGGAGATACAATGAGCAGTTCTTC.

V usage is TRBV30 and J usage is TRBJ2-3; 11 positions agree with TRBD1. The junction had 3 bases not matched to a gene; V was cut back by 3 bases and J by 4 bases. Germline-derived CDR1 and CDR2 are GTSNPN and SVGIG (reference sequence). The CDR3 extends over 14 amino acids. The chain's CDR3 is CAWRDRGRADTQYF. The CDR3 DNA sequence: TGTGCCTGGAGGGACAGGGGGCGAGCAGATACGCAGTATTTT. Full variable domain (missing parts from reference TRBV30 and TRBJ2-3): SQTIHQWPATLVQPVGSPLSLECTVEGTSNPNLYWYRQAAGRGLQLLFYSVGIGQISSEVPQNLSASRPQDRQFILSSKKLLLSDSGFYLCAWRDRGRADTQYFGPGTRLTVL.